Listed below are T cell receptor beta chains from one sample, sequenced in a study of siplizumab effects on memory and regulatory T cells. Profiling relied on immunoSEQ multiplex PCR, and the TCRdb table lists in-frame clones only, not all of them. The sample contains roughly 120,000 clones, around 94% of which appear only once. Sample: non-Treg CD4+ T cells sorted from blood. These receptors came from a human donor in good health. CDR3s include the opening cysteine and the closing phenylalanine or tryptophan. D genes are given only for firm matches. The size field is filled for only some rows; it gives once, few, many or a size class.

j_call,v_call,d_call,clone_size,cdr3_aa
TRBJ1-1,TRBV4-1,NA,once,CASSQDHRETEAFF
TRBJ2-1,TRBV7-8,TRBD2,NA,CASGDREGYNEQFF
TRBJ2-1,TRBV2,NA,NA,CASSEPPPEGFF
TRBJ1-5,TRBV18,NA,NA,CASSRGENQPQHF
TRBJ1-4,TRBV5-1,NA,NA,CASSLGQNNEKLFF
TRBJ1-1,TRBV5-1,TRBD1,NA,CASSYDRASNTEAFF
TRBJ2-3,TRBV6-1,TRBD2,NA,CASSVKLAGSSTDTQYF
TRBJ1-1,TRBV5-1,NA,NA,CASSLSLNYGAFF
TRBJ1-6,TRBV6-6,NA,NA,CATKQGLNSPLHF
TRBJ2-6,TRBV11-3,NA,NA,CASSRSGANVLTF
TRBJ2-1,TRBV11-2,TRBD2,NA,CASSSGTSGYNEQFF
TRBJ1-4,TRBV9,NA,NA,CASSVVDTGTTNEKLFF
TRBJ2-2,TRBV5-1,NA,NA,CASSLTVSNTGELFF
TRBJ2-4,TRBV27,TRBD2,NA,CASSPQPGVSGSGSIQYF
TRBJ2-2,TRBV7-9,NA,NA,CASSPWGKRDTGELFF
TRBJ2-3,TRBV4-2,TRBD2,NA,CASREGLAGGDTQYF
TRBJ1-1,TRBV30,NA,NA,CAWSDRDTEAFF
TRBJ2-3,TRBV5-1,NA,NA,CATRGPISTDTQYF
TRBJ2-5,TRBV27,NA,NA,CASSLSYRVETQYF
TRBJ1-1,TRBV19,NA,NA,CASSTGTRNTEAFF
TRBJ1-5,TRBV10-3,NA,NA,CAISEEGRSNQPQHF
TRBJ2-3,TRBV5-1,NA,NA,CASSPQGTDTQYF
TRBJ1-5,TRBV6-5,NA,NA,CASSPEGTSNQPQHF
TRBJ2-1,TRBV14,NA,NA,CASSQEIGTQAFF
TRBJ2-3,TRBV7-2,NA,NA,CASSLASGSTDTQYF
TRBJ1-5,TRBV4-1,NA,NA,CASSQEGYSRQPQHF
TRBJ2-1,TRBV7-9,NA,once,CASIPRGNEQFF
TRBJ2-7,TRBV7-8,TRBD2,NA,CASSIRNRLASSYEQYF
TRBJ1-1,TRBV30,NA,NA,CAWRRTEAFF
TRBJ2-5,TRBV9,NA,NA,CASSVRLGPQETQYF
TRBJ2-2,TRBV7-6,TRBD2,NA,CASSKTGGLGSGELFF
TRBJ2-1,TRBV2,TRBD2,NA,CASSTSGSPYNEQFF
TRBJ2-2,TRBV7-8,NA,NA,CASSLRVENTGELFF
TRBJ2-3,TRBV2,TRBD2,NA,CASSVGEGRGTDTQYF
TRBJ1-2,TRBV6-6,NA,NA,CASRAPERESNYGYTF
TRBJ2-7,TRBV7-8,TRBD1,NA,CASSSSGGYEQYF
TRBJ1-1,TRBV6-5,NA,NA,CASSYLSRVTEAFF
TRBJ1-2,TRBV19,NA,NA,CASTMQGPLNYGYTF
TRBJ1-5,TRBV4-1,NA,few,CASSQENAGVNQPQHF
TRBJ2-2,TRBV15,NA,NA,CATSGYKNTGELFF
TRBJ2-7,TRBV5-1,NA,once,CASSTSQPGDEQYF
TRBJ1-1,TRBV6-5,NA,NA,CASSKGTRSTEAFF
TRBJ1-3,TRBV6-1,NA,NA,CASSLRSSGNTIYF
TRBJ1-2,TRBV7-9,NA,NA,CASSSTQANYGYTF
TRBJ2-1,TRBV27,TRBD2,NA,CASSPNPLSGRKSYNEQFF
TRBJ2-1,TRBV5-1,TRBD2,NA,CASSLTSGSISEQFF
TRBJ2-7,TRBV5-1,NA,NA,CASSVDSTYEQYF
TRBJ2-5,TRBV7-9,NA,once,CASSRSQGQETQYF